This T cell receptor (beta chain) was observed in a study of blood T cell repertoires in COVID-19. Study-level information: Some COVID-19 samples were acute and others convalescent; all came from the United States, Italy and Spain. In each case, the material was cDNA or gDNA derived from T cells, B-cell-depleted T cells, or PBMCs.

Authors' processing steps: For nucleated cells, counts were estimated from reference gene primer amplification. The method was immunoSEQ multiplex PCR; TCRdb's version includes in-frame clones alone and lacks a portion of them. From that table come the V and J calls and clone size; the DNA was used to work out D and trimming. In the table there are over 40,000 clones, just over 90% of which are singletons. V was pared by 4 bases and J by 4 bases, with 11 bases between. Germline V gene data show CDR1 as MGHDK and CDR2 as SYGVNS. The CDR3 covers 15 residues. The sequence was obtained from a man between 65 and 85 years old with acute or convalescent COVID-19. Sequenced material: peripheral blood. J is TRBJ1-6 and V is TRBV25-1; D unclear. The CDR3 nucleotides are TGTGCCAGCAGTGGCTTTAGACAATATAATTCACCCCTCCACTTT. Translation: CASSGFRQYNSPLHF.